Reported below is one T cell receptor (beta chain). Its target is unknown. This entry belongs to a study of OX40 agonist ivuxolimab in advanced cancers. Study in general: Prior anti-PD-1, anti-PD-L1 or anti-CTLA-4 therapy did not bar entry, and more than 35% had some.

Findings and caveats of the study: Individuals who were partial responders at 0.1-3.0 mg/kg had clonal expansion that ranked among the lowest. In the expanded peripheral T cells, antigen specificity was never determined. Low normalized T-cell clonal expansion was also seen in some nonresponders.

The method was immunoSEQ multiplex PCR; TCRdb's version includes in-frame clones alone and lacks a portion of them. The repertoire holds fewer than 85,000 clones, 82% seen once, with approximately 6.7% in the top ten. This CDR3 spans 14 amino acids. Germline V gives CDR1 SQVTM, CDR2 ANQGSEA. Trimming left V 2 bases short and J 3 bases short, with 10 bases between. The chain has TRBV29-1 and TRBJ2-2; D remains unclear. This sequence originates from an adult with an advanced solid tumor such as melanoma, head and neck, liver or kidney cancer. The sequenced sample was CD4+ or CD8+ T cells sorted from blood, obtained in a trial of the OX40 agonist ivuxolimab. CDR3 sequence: CSVETTGYTGELFF. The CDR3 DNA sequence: TGCAGCGTTGAAACTACGGGCTACACCGGGGAGCTGTTTTTT.